These T cell receptor beta chains were read from a single sample in a study of cytomegalovirus exposure and HLA in healthy donors. Profiled with immunoSEQ multiplex PCR; TCRdb holds only in-frame clones, not every one. There are 190,000 or so clones in the sample; approximately 84% occur only once, and 2.5% to 3% lies in the top ten. What was sequenced was PBMCs. Receptor source: a woman under 30 in good health and CMV-seropositive. CDR3s include the opening cysteine and the closing phenylalanine or tryptophan. Fields, in order: D gene, clone size, V gene, J gene, CDR3 protein. D genes are given only for firm matches. Clone size is shown for a subset of rows, as once, few, many or a class of expanded clone.

TRBD2	-	TRBV10-3	TRBJ2-5	CAIMASGGEETQYF
TRBD2	once	TRBV4-1	TRBJ2-3	CASSQALAGITDTQYF
-	-	TRBV5-1	TRBJ2-5	CASSFGGTQYF
TRBD2	-	TRBV13	TRBJ2-3	CASSFNSGGDPDTQYF
TRBD1	-	TRBV19	TRBJ2-6	CASSIGTVNVLTF
-	-	TRBV5-1	TRBJ2-7	CASSLDSASLYEQYF
TRBD1	once	TRBV6-5	TRBJ2-5	CASSLSGGGKEETQYF
TRBD1	-	TRBV4-2	TRBJ2-7	CASSLHRGLDEQYF
TRBD2	few	TRBV7-3	TRBJ2-1	CASSELAGASYNEQFF
TRBD1	-	TRBV9	TRBJ1-1	CASSSVSGTGGFGTEAFF
-	-	TRBV11-3	TRBJ1-1	CASSFRGVVPSEAFF
-	-	TRBV6-6	TRBJ2-7	CASSPLGPYEQYF
TRBD1	-	TRBV27	TRBJ1-1	CASSQDRAGTEAFF
-	once	TRBV14	TRBJ2-3	CASSQGLTNTDTQYF
-	few	TRBV5-1	TRBJ1-2	CASSWGDNARGYTF
-	-	TRBV28	TRBJ1-2	CASKEGLENGYTF
-	-	TRBV6-1	TRBJ2-7	CASSEARGSGNYEQYF
TRBD1	-	TRBV18	TRBJ1-1	CASSPRDRGSNTEAFF
TRBD2	-	TRBV29-1	TRBJ2-3	CSALKRGESTDTQYF
-	-	TRBV12-2	TRBJ2-7	CASRSTGTGLFYEQYF
-	-	TRBV2	TRBJ1-1	CASTTGGQNTEAFF
TRBD2	-	TRBV7-7	TRBJ2-1	CASSLTRGVSSYNEQFF
TRBD1	-	TRBV19	TRBJ1-1	CASSKGNRGLGEAFF
-	-	TRBV6-6	TRBJ2-2	CASNPRDKDTGELFF